These 29 T cell receptor beta chains were sequenced from one sample in a study of regulatory T cells in long-lasting Graves disease. Described time point: newly diagnosed GD, antithyroid drugs for less than 3 months. Extracted RNA from PBMCs served as the source of the TCR library. CDR3-region Arm-PCR and iRepertoire HTBI primers produced the TCR beta libraries. A single record per CDR3 protein comes from TCRdb applying MiXCR to the multiplex PCR reads. This table has 400,000 to 500,000 distinct CDR3 sequences, about 16% appearing once. The same sample was also used in a study of T cells in Graves' hyperthyroidism and ophthalmopathy.

This sample comprised peripheral blood mononuclear cells (PBMCs), obtained at new diagnosis, from a patient treated with antithyroid drugs. The source of these receptors is a woman aged 25 to 39 with Graves disease.

The chain employs TRBV6-1 and TRBJ1-3; the D is unclear. V was cut by 6 bases and J by 10 bases, with 10 bases left in between. The CDR3 loop spans 11 amino acids. The germline V gene encodes CDR1 MNHNS and CDR2 SASEGT. The CDR3 reads CASRLDGTIYF. The CDR3 bases are TGTGCCAGCAGGCTTGACGGGACCATATATTTT.

This clonotype was picked up many times. This rearrangement joins TRBV28 to TRBJ2-4, with D perhaps TRBD2 (5 bases). The CDR3 sequence is 16 residues long. V lost 5 bases, J lost 9 bases, and 23 bases lay in between. Germline CDR1 reads MDHEN; CDR2 reads SYDVKM. DNA for the CDR3: TGTGCCAGCAGTACCAGGTCACTCATTGATGGGAGCATTCAGTACTTC. Protein product: CASSTRSLIDGSIQYF.

This chain joins TRBV6-5 and TRBJ2-4, with D possibly being TRBD1 or TRBD2 (5 bases each). The CDR3 sequence is 16 residues long. V lost 0 bases and J lost 1, with 10 bases in between. From germline, CDR1 is MNHEY and CDR2 SVGAGI. In DNA, the CDR3 is TGTGCCAGCAGTTACTCGGCAGGGAGCGCCAAAAACATTCAGTACTTC. It translates to CASSYSAGSAKNIQYF.

There are a few counts of this clonotype. Without the conserved terminal phenylalanine or tryptophan, this CDR3 likely stems from a read error. The CDR3 region has the DNA TGTGCCAGCAGCTTGACTAGCGGGAGGGCCTTTGAGCAGTTCCTC. It specifies CASSLTSGRAFEQFL. The chain uses TRBV7-9 and TRBJ2-1; 14 nucleotides match TRBD2. The CDR3 has 15 amino acids. Per germline, CDR1 SEHNR and CDR2 FQNEAQ (reference sequence). The trim removed 3 bases at V and 9 bases at J, leaving 4 bases unmatched.

This clonotype was found many times. The CDR3 sequence: CAIRETGPGETQYF. In DNA, the CDR3 is TGTGCCATCAGAGAGACAGGGCCAGGAGAGACCCAGTACTTC. The chain combines TRBV10-3 with TRBJ2-5, with TRBD1 matching 7 bases. Germline loops: CDR1 ENHRY, CDR2 SYGVKD. The ends lost 6 bases at V and 4 bases at J; junction bases unmatched: 8. CDR3 length equals 14 residues.

This clonotype was detected a few times. The chain recombines TRBV9 with TRBJ2-2, with 8 bases aligning to TRBD1. V shed 3 bases, J shed 5 bases, and the junction held 6 bases outside the gene matches. The CDR3 has 15 amino acids. Germline V gives CDR1 SGDLS, CDR2 YYNGEE. The CDR3 loop reads CASSERTGRTGELFF. CDR3 coding DNA: TGTGCCAGCAGCGAACGGACAGGGCGGACCGGGGAGCTGTTTTTT.

This clonotype was seen at least ten times. This rearrangement joins TRBV14 to TRBJ2-2, with D maybe TRBD2 (6 bases). Germline V gene sequence: CDR1 SGHDN, CDR2 FVKESK. The CDR3 is 14 amino acids. The V gene lost 7 bases and the J gene lost 1 base, with 10 bases spanning the gap. As DNA, the CDR3 is TGTGCCAGCAACCGGGACTGGAACACCGGGGAGCTGTTTTTT. Residues: CASNRDWNTGELFF. The whole variable domain, remainder taken from reference TRBV14 and TRBJ2-2, is EAGVTQFPSHSVIEKGQTVTLRCDPISGHDNLYWYRRVMGKEIKFLLHFVKESKQDESGMPNNRFLAERTGGTYSTLKVQPAELEDSGVYFCASNRDWNTGELFFGEGSRLTVL.

This clonotype was picked up many times. The gene calls are TRBV20-1 and TRBJ2-7; D unclear. CDR1 is DFQATT and CDR2 is SNEGSKA in the germline V gene (reference sequence). This CDR3 is 12 amino acids long. The germline V and J ends were trimmed by 6 bases and 1 base, with 10 bases remaining between them. The chain's CDR3 is CSASDESYEQYF. DNA for the CDR3: TGCAGTGCCAGCGACGAATCCTACGAGCAGTACTTC.

This clonotype has just a few counts. The genes are TRBV9 and TRBJ2-3; the D is unclear. The DNA end is more similar to TRBJ2-5, so the J call may be wrong. The germline V gene encodes CDR1 SGDLS and CDR2 YYNGEE. This CDR3 has 15 amino acids. This chain's CDR3 is CASSVGLESSETQYF. CDR3 DNA sequence: TGTGCCAGCAGCGTAGGACTCGAGTCGAGCGAGACCCAGTACTTC.

There are many counts of this clonotype. The CDR3 loop is CASRDSGQGAGAFF. CDR3 sequence (DNA): TGTGCCAGCAGAGATTCCGGACAGGGGGCTGGAGCTTTCTTT. The chain links TRBV28 to TRBJ1-1, with 11 bases lining up with TRBD1. The V segment lost 6 bases and the J segment 10 bases; nucleotides outside the gene matches: 10. The CDR3 spans 14 residues. Germline-derived CDR1 and CDR2 are MDHEN and SYDVKM.

Only a few counts were recorded for this clonotype. The chain uses TRBV13 and TRBJ1-1; D gene unclear. The CDR3 is 13 amino acids. V shed 5 bases and J shed 6 bases, with 13 bases lying between them. The germline V gene encodes CDR1 PRHDT and CDR2 FYEKMQ (reference sequence). The CDR3 region has the DNA TGTGCCAGCAGCCCTAGAGTTCGTTCTGAAGCTTTCTTT. This gives the protein CASSPRVRSEAFF. Using reference TRBV13 and TRBJ1-1 for the parts outside the CDR3, the full variable domain is AAGVIQSPRHLIKEKRETATLKCYPIPRHDTVYWYQQGPGQDPQFLISFYEKMQSDKGSIPDRFSAQQFSDYHSELNMSSLELGDSALYFCASSPRVRSEAFFGQGTRLTVV.

The sample holds a few counts of this clonotype. The chain carries TRBV5-6 and TRBJ2-3; D might be TRBD2 (6 bases). Germline lookup yields CDR1 SGHDT and CDR2 YYEEEE. With 4 bases removed from V and 9 bases from J, the gap between germline ends came to 15 bases. There are 13 residues in the CDR3. DNA for the CDR3: TGTGCCAGCAGCCGGGCGGGGCCCAGGACGCAGTATTTT. Its protein product is CASSRAGPRTQYF.

This chain uses TRBV19 with TRBJ2-7; possible D gene TRBD2, 6 bases. Germline CDR1 LNHDA, CDR2 SQIVND (reference sequence). CDR3 length: 14 amino acids. The germline V and J ends were trimmed by 6 bases and 0 bases, with 12 bases remaining between them. The CDR3 sequence: CASSGDGSSYEQYF. CDR3 coding DNA: TGTGCCAGTAGCGGGGACGGGAGCTCCTACGAGCAGTACTTC.

The table lists this clonotype with many counts. This sequence joins TRBV7-9 and TRBJ2-1; TRBD1 aligns across 9 bases. Germline assignment: CDR1 SEHNR and CDR2 FQNEAQ (reference sequence). The junction had 8 bases not matched to a gene; V was cut back by 5 bases and J by 6 bases. The length of the CDR3 is 15 residues. Here the CDR3 DNA reads TGTGCCAGCAGCAACGTCGGGACAGGGAGCAATGAGCAGTTCTTC. It codes for CASSNVGTGSNEQFF.

This clonotype was counted at least ten times. CDR3 residues: CASSLDGGSYEQYF. The CDR3 DNA reads TGTGCCAGCAGCTTAGATGGCGGATCCTACGAGCAGTACTTC. The chain employs TRBV7-6 and TRBJ2-7; unclear D gene. In germline, CDR1 is SGHVS, CDR2 FNYEAQ. This CDR3 is 14 amino acids long. The germline V and J ends were trimmed by 1 base and 1 base, with 8 bases remaining between them.

The V and J genes are TRBV24-1 and TRBJ2-4; D may correspond to TRBD1 or TRBD2 (5 bases each). Germline V lookup: CDR1 KGHDR, CDR2 SFDVKD. CDR3 size: 13 residues. V shed 5 bases and J shed 7 bases, with 11 bases lying between them. The CDR3 region is CATSGVRDNIQYF. CDR3 in DNA: TGTGCCACCAGTGGAGTTCGGGACAACATTCAGTACTTC.

This clonotype was found many times. V is TRBV12-5 and J is TRBJ2-7, with 8 positions matching TRBD1. The CDR3 has 15 amino acids. The V gene end was trimmed by 2 bases and the J gene end by 5 bases; junction bases not matched to a gene: 8. The germline CDR1 and CDR2 sequences are LGHNT and FRNRAP. CDR3 residues: CASGLPIQGDNEQYF. The CDR3 DNA sequence: TGTGCTAGTGGTTTGCCAATACAGGGGGACAACGAGCAGTACTTC. The whole variable domain, filled in from reference TRBV12-5 and TRBJ2-7, reads DARVTQTPRHKVTEMGQEVTMRCQPILGHNTVFWYRQTMMQGLELLAYFRNRAPLDDSGMPKDRFSAEMPDATLATLKIQPSEPRDSAVYFCASGLPIQGDNEQYFGPGTRLTVT.

This clonotype was recorded a few times. The chain is built from TRBV29-1 and TRBJ2-1; D remains ambiguous. The germline CDR1 and CDR2 sequences are SQVTM and ANQGSEA. The CDR3 is 13 amino acids. The V end lost 8 bases, the J end lost 4 bases, and 15 bases lay between the germline ends. For the CDR3, the DNA is TGCAGCCCGGTTCCGGGCCCATACAATGAGCAGTTCTTC. Translation: CSPVPGPYNEQFF.

In this sample, this clonotype turned up many times. The chain combines TRBV7-9 with TRBJ2-5, with D unclear. Trimming took off 5 bases at V and 1 base at J, with 14 bases between the two ends. The CDR3 spans 15 residues. CDR1 SEHNR and CDR2 FQNEAQ come from the germline V gene (reference sequence). CDR3 amino acids: CASSTRSGVQETQYF. DNA of the CDR3: TGTGCCAGCAGCACCCGAAGTGGAGTCCAAGAGACCCAGTACTTC.

This clonotype was detected many times. This chain connects TRBV20-1 to TRBJ2-1; the D gene is possibly TRBD2 (5 bases). Germline CDR1 and CDR2: DFQATT and SNEGSKA (reference sequence). The length of the CDR3 is 15 residues. The germline V and J ends were trimmed by 6 bases and 5 bases, with 20 bases remaining between them. The CDR3 sequence: CSADSTRRAHNEQFF. For the CDR3, the DNA is TGCAGTGCCGATTCGACTCGGCGGGCGCACAATGAGCAGTTCTTC.

The genes are TRBV5-4 and TRBJ2-2; 9 nucleotides line up with TRBD1. Germline trimming cut 4 bases from V and 5 bases from J; bases unmatched to any gene: 9. The CDR3 runs to 16 residues. Germline lookup yields CDR1 SGHNT and CDR2 YYREEE (reference sequence). The CDR3 region has the DNA TGTGCCAGCAGCCACCCCGGGACAGGGACGACCGGGGAGCTGTTTTTT. It is translated as CASSHPGTGTTGELFF.

This clonotype was found a few times. This rearrangement joins TRBV15 to TRBJ2-5; D remains unclear. Germline values: CDR1 LNHNV, CDR2 YYDKDF (reference sequence). The CDR3 consists of 12 residues. Trimming removed 3 bases at V and 7 bases at J, with 9 bases between. The CDR3 here is CATSRPAGTQYF. The CDR3 DNA sequence: TGTGCCACCAGCAGGCCCGCTGGGACCCAGTACTTC.

This clonotype was recorded many times. The chain couples TRBV30 to TRBJ1-3; D not resolved. Trimming removed 2 bases at V and 1 base at J, with 9 bases between. The CDR3 is 14 residues long. Germline CDR1 reads GTSNPN; CDR2 reads SVGIG (reference sequence). The CDR3 sequence is CAWSLGLSGNTIYF. The CDR3 DNA sequence: TGTGCCTGGAGTCTCGGTTTATCTGGAAACACCATATATTTT. Full variable domain (outside the CDR3, taken from reference TRBV30 and TRBJ1-3): SQTIHQWPATLVQPVGSPLSLECTVEGTSNPNLYWYRQAAGRGLQLLFYSVGIGQISSEVPQNLSASRPQDRQFILSSKKLLLSDSGFYLCAWSLGLSGNTIYFGEGSWLTVV.

In its sample, this clonotype was seen many times. The rearrangement joins TRBV11-2 to TRBJ2-3; 9 nucleotides align to TRBD2. The ends lost 5 bases at V and 1 base at J; junction bases unmatched: 7. The CDR3 consists of 16 residues. CDR1 and CDR2 from the germline V gene are SGHAT and FQNNGV. The CDR3 nucleotides are TGTGCCAGCAGCACCTCTAGCGGGACGGGCACAGATACGCAGTATTTT. It translates to CASSTSSGTGTDTQYF. The full variable domain, with the rest looked up from reference TRBV11-2 and TRBJ2-3, is EAGVAQSPRYKIIEKRQSVAFWCNPISGHATLYWYQQILGQGPKLLIQFQNNGVVDDSQLPKDRFSAERLKGVDSTLKIQPAKLEDSAVYLCASSTSSGTGTDTQYFGPGTRLTVL.

A remark on this clonotype: A far larger clone lies a single base away; this is likely a read error. The CDR3 reads CASSYRGATADTQYF. The CDR3 nucleotides are TGTGCCAGCAGCTACCGGGGGGCTACAGCAGATACGCAGTATTTT. J is TRBJ2-3 and V is TRBV7-2, with TRBD2 as a possible D gene (7 bases). The CDR3 sequence is 15 residues long. Looked up from germline, CDR1 is SGHTA and CDR2 is FQGNSA. Trimming removed 4 bases from V and 4 bases from J, with 15 bases in between.

This chain connects TRBV10-3 to TRBJ1-4; D may be TRBD1 (5 bases). CDR1 and CDR2 (germline): ENHRY, SYGVKD. Trimming shortened V by 6 bases and J by 8 bases, and 13 bases separated the two germline ends. The CDR3 has 13 amino acids. Here the CDR3 reads CAIRQGVSEKLFF. DNA of the CDR3: TGTGCCATCAGGCAGGGAGTGAGCGAAAAACTGTTTTTT.

Remarks on this clonotype: Being one base from a much bigger clone, this may be a read error. This CDR3 is CAGSTNRGANTEAFF. The CDR3 DNA sequence: TGTGCCGGCAGCACAAACAGGGGCGCGAACACTGAAGCTTTCTTT. This chain joins TRBV11-2 and TRBJ1-1; 7 bases are a match to TRBD1. Germline CDR1 is SGHAT and CDR2 is FQNNGV. The CDR3 runs to 15 residues.

The rearrangement uses TRBV11-2 and TRBJ1-4; possibly TRBD1 for D (5 bases). This CDR3 has 14 amino acids. The germline V gene encodes CDR1 SGHAT and CDR2 FQNNGV. V shed 3 bases and J shed 8 bases, with 13 bases lying between them. The CDR3 spells CASSFSGRIEKLFF. CDR3 coding DNA: TGTGCCAGCAGCTTCTCAGGGCGCATAGAAAAACTGTTTTTT.

This clonotype occurred many times. The chain joins TRBV6-1 to TRBJ1-2; weak D call: TRBD1 (6 bases). V was clipped by 5 bases and J by 3 bases, with 13 bases between them. The CDR3 runs to 14 residues. The germline V gene encodes CDR1 MNHNS and CDR2 SASEGT. CDR3 protein: CASSPTGADYGYTF. In DNA, the CDR3 is TGTGCCAGCAGTCCCACGGGGGCGGACTATGGCTACACCTTC.